The clone carrying this TCR beta chain was detected a few times. This same CDR3 is encoded by further DNA sequences in the sample. Peripheral blood, together with lesional scalp punch biopsies, was collected from alopecia areata patients. A FACSAria was used to sort CD4+ and CD8+ T cells. These cells came from PBMCs. RNA was isolated and reverse transcribed to cDNA, the sequencing template. Data came from immunoSEQ multiplex PCR; TCRdb stores just in-frame clones and leaves some out. Among about 69,000 clones listed, 50% to 75% were seen once. This sample is part of a study of CD8+ T cells in alopecia areata. Looking at the study overall: Treatment ran 6 to 18 months, with 6 months of follow-up afterward.

V shed 0 bases and J shed 6 bases, with 7 bases lying between them. Germline CDR1 reads SGHRS; CDR2 reads YFSETQ. This CDR3 comprises 12 residues. The source was CD8+ T cells sorted from blood, collected at week 0. This sequence originates from a human donor with alopecia areata. The genes are TRBV5-1 and TRBJ2-7; D unresolved. The CDR3 DNA reads as TGCGCCAGCAGCTTGGCCAGTAGCGAGCAGTACTTC. Encoded protein: CASSLASSEQYF.